This TCR beta chain stems from a study of blood T cell repertoires in COVID-19. Across the study: Spain, Italy and the United States supplied samples that represented acute and convalescent COVID-19.

In the original workflow: Scientists estimated how many nucleated cells there were by amplifying reference gene primers. The protocol was immunoSEQ multiplex PCR, while the TCRdb copy is restricted to in-frame clones and leaves out a portion. The V and J calls and clone size come from that table; D and trimming were worked out from the DNA. The sample contains roughly 74,000 clones, 84% of which appear only once. CDR1 SGDLS and CDR2 YYNGEE come from the germline V gene. The CDR3 totals 15 residues. Trimming took 3 bases from V and 0 from J; bases not matched to a gene: 1. The V call is TRBV9, the J call TRBJ2-1, with TRBD1 matching over 9 bases. This sequence was found in a man between 65 and 85 years old with acute or convalescent COVID-19. Input material: peripheral blood. Here the CDR3 reads CASSGQGDSYNEQFF. CDR3 sequence (DNA): TGTGCCAGCAGCGGACAGGGGGACTCCTACAATGAGCAGTTCTTC.